One sample yielded the 10 T cell receptor beta chains listed below, sequenced in a study of T-cell reconstitution after alpha-beta-depleted transplantation in children. Unique molecular identifiers were incorporated into the prepared TCRbeta library. TCRdb independently ran MiXCR on the PCR reads; one entry per CDR3 protein. This sample has about 400,000 distinct CDR3 sequences, with roughly 22% found just once. This specimen consisted of PBMCs from the stem cell graft donor, obtained from the stem cell graft. The receptors derive from a human donor who donated a stem cell graft to a child with acute myeloid leukemia.

This clonotype was seen ten or more times. J is TRBJ2-1 and V is TRBV20-1; D ambiguous. Germline CDR1 is DFQATT and CDR2 is SNEGSKA (reference sequence). This CDR3 has 14 residues. Trimming cost V 2 bases and J 3 bases, with 11 bases left between them. The CDR3 loop is CSARLPGDYNEQFF. The CDR3 DNA follows: TGCAGTGCTAGACTTCCCGGTGACTACAATGAGCAGTTCTTC.

This clonotype was observed at least ten times. The V gene is TRBV20-1, the J gene TRBJ2-1, with 9 bases matching TRBD1. V lost 5 bases to trimming and J lost 5 bases; unmatched junction nucleotides: 4. In germline, CDR1 is DFQATT, CDR2 SNEGSKA (reference sequence). The CDR3 totals 13 residues. CDR3 sequence reads: CSAGQGWDNEQFF. The CDR3 DNA follows: TGCAGTGCTGGACAGGGGTGGGACAATGAGCAGTTCTTC.

The V call is TRBV10-3, the J call TRBJ1-5, with D possibly matching TRBD1 (5 bases). Trimming left V 2 bases short and J 3 bases short, with 11 bases between. The length of the CDR3 is 15 residues. Germline lookup yields CDR1 ENHRY and CDR2 SYGVKD. The CDR3 sequence is CAISEGGGLNQPQHF. As DNA, the CDR3 is TGTGCCATCAGTGAGGGGGGGGGTCTCAATCAGCCCCAGCATTTT.

The chain recombines TRBV15 with TRBJ2-1; 7 nucleotides match TRBD1. The germline gives CDR1 LNHNV, CDR2 YYDKDF (reference sequence). Trimming at V came to 11 bases and at J to 3 bases, leaving 7 bases not matched to a gene. The CDR3 extends over 13 amino acids. The CDR3 loop reads CAARDSDYNEQFF. CDR3 in DNA: TGTGCCGCCCGGGACAGCGACTACAATGAGCAGTTCTTC.

The gene calls are TRBV29-1 and TRBJ2-5; D gene unclear. V lost 4 bases, J lost 2 bases, and 11 bases lay in between. Germline CDR1 SQVTM, CDR2 ANQGSEA. The CDR3 is 13 amino acids. DNA for the CDR3: TGCAGCGTTGCGTTAAGTCCGCAAGAGACCCAGTACTTC. As protein: CSVALSPQETQYF.

This chain connects TRBV5-1 to TRBJ2-2, with TRBD2 identical over 9 bases. Germline values: CDR1 SGHRS, CDR2 YFSETQ. The CDR3 totals 15 residues. Losses at the gene ends were 4 bases for V and 4 bases for J; bases not matched to a gene: 5. The CDR3 DNA is TGCGCCAGCAGCATTAGCGGGAGTGTCACCGGGGAGCTGTTTTTT. It yields the protein CASSISGSVTGELFF.

This clonotype was seen a handful of times. The chain has TRBV12-3 or TRBV12-4 and TRBJ1-2; D remains unclear. The V end lost 3 bases, the J end lost 8 bases, and 13 bases lay between the germline ends. The CDR3 loop spans 13 amino acids. CDR3 amino acids: CASSFIREGGYTF. The CDR3 bases are TGTGCCAGCAGTTTCATTCGGGAGGGAGGCTACACCTTC.

A word on this clonotype: At one boundary the junction diverges from the germline segment, which might be a read error. The V call is TRBV2, the J call TRBJ1-1; D is perhaps TRBD1 (6 bases). The germline V gene encodes CDR1 SNHLY and CDR2 FYNNEI. The CDR3 covers 13 residues. CDR3 in DNA: TGTGCCAGCAGTGAGTGGGGGACACCTGATGCTTTCTTT. It yields the protein CASSEWGTPDAFF.

This clonotype turned up a few times. The chain combines TRBV4-1 with TRBJ2-7; unclear D gene. Germline loops: CDR1 MGHRA, CDR2 YSYEKL. Trimming took 4 bases from V and 0 from J, leaving 10 bases between them. CDR3 length equals 14 residues. CDR3 region: CASSRGDGSYEQYF. The CDR3 nucleotides are TGCGCCAGCAGCCGCGGAGACGGCTCCTACGAGCAGTACTTC.

This clonotype was recorded a few times. This chain connects TRBV25-1 to TRBJ2-5; no clear D. CDR3 size: 12 residues. CDR1 and CDR2 (germline): MGHDK, SYGVNS. V was cut by 4 bases and J by 1 base, with 4 bases left in between. CDR3 in DNA: TGTGCCAGCAGTGGAGGCCAAGAGACCCAGTACTTC. Protein product: CASSGGQETQYF.